A single sample is the source of the 25 T cell receptor beta chains below, sequenced in a study of T cells in Graves' hyperthyroidism and ophthalmopathy. The investigators amplified TCR beta CDR3 regions from RNA transcripts. Initially, a first-round RT-PCR of the TCR CDR3 employed the HTBI primer set. Via MiXCR, TCRdb re-called the multiplex PCR reads, giving one row per CDR3 protein. The sample carries roughly 400,000 distinct CDR3 sequences, over 12% recorded once. The sequenced sample consisted of blood. These receptors originate from a man in his fifties with Graves' ophthalmopathy.

This clonotype occurred many times. The chain recombines TRBV3-1 with TRBJ2-1; 7 bases are shared with TRBD1. V lost 4 bases, J lost 2 bases, and 5 bases stayed unmatched. CDR3 size: 15 residues. Germline CDR1 and CDR2: LGHDT and YNNKEL (reference sequence). CDR3 in amino acids: CASSRQQGPYNEQFF. As DNA, the CDR3 is TGTGCCAGCAGCCGTCAACAGGGGCCCTACAATGAGCAGTTCTTC.

This clonotype was observed a handful of times. The V call is TRBV29-1, the J call TRBJ2-2; tentative D call: TRBD2 (6 bases). The CDR3 is made up of 13 amino acids. Deletions cut 6 bases from V and 7 bases from J, with 15 bases between. Germline V lookup: CDR1 SQVTM, CDR2 ANQGSEA. CDR3 DNA: TGCAGCGTCATAGTGGGGGGAAGCGGGGAGCTGTTTTTT. Translation: CSVIVGGSGELFF.

This clonotype has a count of ten or more. The chain is built from TRBV7-8 and TRBJ2-3, with D tentatively TRBD2 (5 bases). The CDR3 has 16 residues. Trimming stripped 1 base from V and 1 base from J, with 12 bases between. Looked up from germline, CDR1 is SGHVS and CDR2 is FQNEAQ. The CDR3 DNA is TGTGCCAGCAGCTTAGTAGTGGTAGCGCGCACAGATACGCAGTATTTT. It is translated as CASSLVVVARTDTQYF.

This clonotype turned up a few times. The J gene is TRBJ2-1, the V gene TRBV28; a weak D match, TRBD1 (6 bases). This CDR3 has 13 amino acids. Per the germline V gene, CDR1 is MDHEN and CDR2 is SYDVKM. Trimming stripped 5 bases from V and 7 bases from J, with 12 bases between. CDR3 nucleotides: TGTGCCAGCAGTGCGTGGGACACGAATGAGCAGTTCTTC. As protein: CASSAWDTNEQFF.

This clonotype was detected many times. The chain employs TRBV6-5 and TRBJ1-2, with D unresolved. The germline CDR1 and CDR2 sequences are MNHEY and SVGAGI. This CDR3 contains 18 residues. Trimming left V 0 bases short and J 2 bases short, with 19 bases between. CDR3 in DNA: TGTGCCAGCAGTTACTCGATCCCCCCTCGGACGGGGAACTATGGCTACACCTTC. The encoded protein is CASSYSIPPRTGNYGYTF.

The table lists this clonotype with many counts. This chain joins TRBV30 and TRBJ1-1; no clear D. The CDR3 covers 14 residues. V was cut by 0 bases and J by 4 bases, with 12 bases left in between. The germline CDR1 and CDR2 sequences are GTSNPN and SVGIG (reference sequence). In nucleotides, the CDR3 is TGTGCCTGGAGTGTAGGGTCGTGGAGCACTGAAGCTTTCTTT. Translating it yields CAWSVGSWSTEAFF.

This clonotype occurred a few times. The rearrangement links TRBV20-1 to TRBJ1-1; D is ambiguous. CDR3 length equals 14 residues. CDR1 is DFQATT and CDR2 is SNEGSKA in the germline V gene (reference sequence). Trimming removed 0 bases at V and 1 base at J, with 9 bases between. CDR3 sequence: CSARDPGRNTEAFF. The DNA of the CDR3 is TGCAGTGCTAGAGATCCGGGCAGGAACACTGAAGCTTTCTTT.

This clonotype was seen many times. This chain uses TRBV6-2 or TRBV6-3 with TRBJ2-1, with D uncertain. Germline V gene lookup returns CDR1 MNHEY and CDR2 SVGEGT. CDR3 length equals 15 residues. Trimming took 6 bases from V and 0 from J, leaving 12 bases between them. The CDR3: CASSPRVPSYNEQFF. The CDR3 region has the DNA TGTGCCAGCAGCCCCCGGGTCCCCTCCTACAATGAGCAGTTCTTC.

This clonotype showed up many times. The chain recombines TRBV2 with TRBJ2-1; 8 nucleotides agree with TRBD2. Germline CDR1 and CDR2: SNHLY and FYNNEI. J lost 4 bases, V lost 6 bases, and 8 bases had no gene match. This CDR3 is 15 amino acids long. CDR3 loop: CASSGRGAHYNEQFF. The CDR3 DNA reads as TGTGCCAGCAGCGGGAGGGGGGCGCATTACAATGAGCAGTTCTTC.

The chain is built from TRBV24-1 and TRBJ2-5; either TRBD1 or TRBD2 may supply D (7 bases each). This CDR3 has 19 amino acids. V lost 6 bases to trimming and J lost 5 bases, with 30 bases between them. Germline CDR1 KGHDR, CDR2 SFDVKD. DNA for the CDR3: TGTGCCACCAGTAATGACGCGGGGGAAAGAACAGGGGATTATGAGACCCAGTACTTC. It specifies CATSNDAGERTGDYETQYF.

This clonotype was seen ten or more times. This CDR3 reads CASQRGQRSYEQYF. For the CDR3, the DNA is TGTGCCAGCCAGAGGGGACAACGGTCCTACGAGCAGTACTTC. The rearrangement links TRBV12-3 or TRBV12-4 to TRBJ2-7; possible D gene TRBD1, 6 bases. Trimming removed 8 bases at V and 1 base at J, with 15 bases between. This CDR3 region has 14 residues.

At least ten counts were recorded for this clonotype. The CDR3 is CSGGTTSYEQYF. CDR3 nucleotide sequence: TGCAGTGGCGGGACTACCTCCTACGAGCAGTACTTC. V and J are TRBV20-1 and TRBJ2-7; 7 positions match TRBD2. CDR1 DFQATT and CDR2 SNEGSKA come from the germline V gene (reference sequence). The CDR3 has 12 residues. J lost 0 bases, V lost 7 bases, and 3 bases had no gene match.

Only a few counts were recorded for this clonotype. CDR3 DNA sequence: TGCGCCAGCAGCTTGGCGGTATCTGGGGAAGGGGCAGATACGCAGTATTTT. It encodes CASSLAVSGEGADTQYF. The V call is TRBV5-1, the J call TRBJ2-3; the D gene is possibly TRBD1 (5 bases). Trimming cost V 0 bases and J 4 bases, with 18 bases left between them. The CDR3 covers 17 residues. Germline loops: CDR1 SGHRS, CDR2 YFSETQ.

This chain joins TRBV19 and TRBJ2-1; D is unclear. The CDR3 consists of 14 residues. The germline CDR1 and CDR2 sequences are LNHDA and SQIVND (reference sequence). The ends were cut back, 3 bases at V and 6 bases at J, with 12 bases in the middle. CDR3 amino acids: CASSIRLGFNEQFF. CDR3 coding DNA: TGTGCCAGTAGTATTCGTTTGGGGTTCAATGAGCAGTTCTTC.

This clonotype has only one observation. V and J are TRBV9 and TRBJ1-1; D is perhaps TRBD1 (5 bases). The germline V gene encodes CDR1 SGDLS and CDR2 YYNGEE. Trimming removed 6 bases from V and 3 bases from J, with 12 bases in between. The CDR3 is made up of 13 amino acids. The CDR3: CASITWGDTEAFF. As DNA, the CDR3 is TGTGCCAGCATAACTTGGGGGGACACTGAAGCTTTCTTT.

This clonotype was observed at least ten times. The rearrangement joins TRBV3-1 to TRBJ1-2; TRBD1 aligns across 8 bases. V was clipped by 4 bases and J by 7 bases; unmatched bases: 5. Germline-derived CDR1 and CDR2 are LGHDT and YNNKEL (reference sequence). This CDR3 comprises 13 residues. The CDR3 loop reads CASSPVDRVGYTF. CDR3 nucleotides: TGTGCCAGCAGCCCAGTGGACAGGGTTGGCTACACCTTC.

The V gene is TRBV6-2 or TRBV6-3, the J gene TRBJ1-1; tentative D call: TRBD1 (5 bases). CDR1 is MNHEY and CDR2 is SVGEGT in the germline V gene. Trimming shortened V by 6 bases and J by 1 base, and 21 bases separated the two germline ends. The CDR3 covers 17 residues. The CDR3 protein is CASSKGLGRPTNTEAFF. CDR3 in DNA: TGTGCCAGCAGCAAGGGGCTGGGCAGGCCTACGAACACTGAAGCTTTCTTT.

In its sample, this clonotype was seen many times. J is TRBJ2-1 and V is TRBV20-1; D might be TRBD2 (5 bases). The germline V gene encodes CDR1 DFQATT and CDR2 SNEGSKA (reference sequence). CDR3 length: 16 amino acids. Trimming cost V 1 base and J 3 bases, with 16 bases left between them. CDR3 protein: CSARGRTRLNYNEQFF. The CDR3, as DNA: TGCAGTGCTAGAGGGCGGACGAGACTAAACTACAATGAGCAGTTCTTC.

This clonotype came up a few times. The chain combines TRBV27 with TRBJ1-2; D unresolved. The CDR3 is made up of 11 amino acids. From germline, CDR1 is MNHEY and CDR2 SMNVEV (reference sequence). Trimming left V 5 bases short and J 4 bases short, with 5 bases between. DNA of the CDR3: TGTGCCAGCAGTGAATCCTATGGCTACACCTTC. Its translation is CASSESYGYTF.

The chain has TRBV9 and TRBJ2-1; no reliable D call. Trimming pared 3 bases from V and 2 bases from J, leaving 6 bases between. The CDR3 covers 13 residues. The germline V gene encodes CDR1 SGDLS and CDR2 YYNGEE. The CDR3 nucleotides read TGTGCCAGCAGCGATCTTACCTACAATGAGCAGTTCTTC. This gives the protein CASSDLTYNEQFF.

This clonotype was seen just once. This chain joins TRBV2 and TRBJ1-1, with a possible D match to TRBD1 (6 bases). Between the trimmed V and J ends, which lost 1 base and 1 base, there was a span of 7 bases. The CDR3 totals 14 residues. The V gene's germline CDR1 is SNHLY and CDR2 FYNNEI. In DNA form, the CDR3 reads TGTGCCAGCAGTGAAGGGACAGCGAACACTGAAGCTTTCTTT. Translated: CASSEGTANTEAFF.

This sequence joins TRBV6-1 and TRBJ1-2, with D uncertain. Germline V gene data show CDR1 as MNHNS and CDR2 as SASEGT. CDR3 length: 14 residues. The V and J ends lost 8 bases and 2 bases respectively, with 15 bases between them. The DNA for the CDR3 is TGTGCCAGCTACACGTGGGCACGCAACTATGGCTACACCTTC. It encodes CASYTWARNYGYTF.

This clonotype was picked up a small number of times. The V gene is TRBV6-1, the J gene TRBJ2-1; 9 bases are a match to TRBD2. CDR3 size: 15 residues. The ends lost 4 bases at V and 5 bases at J; junction bases unmatched: 6. The germline CDR1 and CDR2 sequences are MNHNS and SASEGT. CDR3 bases: TGTGCCAGCAGTGCGACTAGCGGACCAAACAATGAGCAGTTCTTC. It yields the protein CASSATSGPNNEQFF.

In its sample, this clonotype was seen many times. V is TRBV28 and J is TRBJ1-6; no reliable D call. Per germline, CDR1 MDHEN and CDR2 SYDVKM. V lost 4 bases, J lost 12 bases, and 10 bases lay in between. This CDR3 has 12 amino acids. This CDR3 is CASSSQSRPLHF. The CDR3 nucleotides are TGTGCCAGCAGTTCCCAGAGTCGACCCCTCCACTTT.

The chain is built from TRBV7-8 and TRBJ1-2, with D unclear. The CDR3 runs to 12 residues. The germline V gene encodes CDR1 SGHVS and CDR2 FQNEAQ. The V gene lost 6 bases and the J gene lost 6 bases, with 11 bases spanning the gap. The CDR3: CASRGRTDGYTF. The CDR3 region has the DNA TGTGCCAGCAGGGGTAGGACCGATGGCTACACCTTC.